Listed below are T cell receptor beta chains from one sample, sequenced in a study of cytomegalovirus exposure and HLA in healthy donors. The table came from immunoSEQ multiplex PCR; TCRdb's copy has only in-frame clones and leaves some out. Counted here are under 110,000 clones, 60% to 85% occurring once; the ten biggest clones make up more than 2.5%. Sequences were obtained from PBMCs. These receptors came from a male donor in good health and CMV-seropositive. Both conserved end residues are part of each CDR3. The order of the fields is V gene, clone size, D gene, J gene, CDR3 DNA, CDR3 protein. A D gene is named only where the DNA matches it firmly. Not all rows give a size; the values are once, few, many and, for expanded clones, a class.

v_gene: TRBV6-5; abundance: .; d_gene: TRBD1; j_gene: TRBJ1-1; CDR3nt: TGTGCCAGCAGTGGATCGACAGGGCGGAACACTGAAGCTTTCTTT; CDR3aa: CASSGSTGRNTEAFF
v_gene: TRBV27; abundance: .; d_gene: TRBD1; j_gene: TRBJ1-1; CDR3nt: TGTGCCAGCTTGACAGGGGGAAACACTGAAGCTTTCTTT; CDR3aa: CASLTGGNTEAFF
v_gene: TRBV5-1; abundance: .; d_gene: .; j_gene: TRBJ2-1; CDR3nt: TGCGCCAGCAGCTTTCCGAGCACGCGAGGCTACAATGAGCAGTTCTTC; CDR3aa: CASSFPSTRGYNEQFF
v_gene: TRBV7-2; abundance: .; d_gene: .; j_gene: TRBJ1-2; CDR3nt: TGTGCCAGCAGCTTATCCGGGAACCGCTTCTATGGCTACACCTTC; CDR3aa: CASSLSGNRFYGYTF
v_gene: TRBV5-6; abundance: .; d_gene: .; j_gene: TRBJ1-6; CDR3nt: TGTGCCAGCAGCTTCTGGAACCGGGTAGATTCACCCCTCCACTTT; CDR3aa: CASSFWNRVDSPLHF
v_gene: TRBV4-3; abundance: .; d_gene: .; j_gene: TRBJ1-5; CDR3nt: TGCGCCAGCACTCGTTTTAGCAATCAGCCCCAGAATTTT; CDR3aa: CASTRFSNQPQNF
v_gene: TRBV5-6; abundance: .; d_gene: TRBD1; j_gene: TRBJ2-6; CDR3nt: TGTGCCAGCAGCAGGGACAGGGAAGTATCTGGGGCCAACGTCCTGACTTTC; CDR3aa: CASSRDREVSGANVLTF
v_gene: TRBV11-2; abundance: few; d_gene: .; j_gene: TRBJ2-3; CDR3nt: TGTGCCAGCAGCTTTTATGGCTTGAGCGAGATCACAGATACGCAGTATTTT; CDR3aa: CASSFYGLSEITDTQYF
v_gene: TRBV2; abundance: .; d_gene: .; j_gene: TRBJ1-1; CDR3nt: TGTGCCAGCAGTCGGGGACCTCGCGGGGGGGTAATTGGCACTGAAGCTTTCTTT; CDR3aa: CASSRGPRGGVIGTEAFF
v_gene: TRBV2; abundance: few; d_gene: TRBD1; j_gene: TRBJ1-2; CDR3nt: TGTGCCAGCGGGAGACAGGGCGACTATGGCTACACCTTC; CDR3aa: CASGRQGDYGYTF
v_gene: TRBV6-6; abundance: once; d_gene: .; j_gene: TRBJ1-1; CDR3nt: TGTGCCAGCAGCTTGGAGCAACTAAACACTGAAGCTTTCTTT; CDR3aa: CASSLEQLNTEAFF
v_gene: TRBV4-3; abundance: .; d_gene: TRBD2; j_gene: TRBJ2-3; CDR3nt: TGCGCCAGCAGCCCGCGGAGGGAGGGAGCAGATACGCAGTATTTT; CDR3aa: CASSPRREGADTQYF
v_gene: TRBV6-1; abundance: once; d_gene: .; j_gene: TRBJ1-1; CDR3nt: TGTGCCAGCATTATGAGCACCTTGAACACTGAAGCTTTCTTT; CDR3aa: CASIMSTLNTEAFF
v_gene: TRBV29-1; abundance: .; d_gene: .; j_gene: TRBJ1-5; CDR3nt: TGCAGCGTCGGAGACGGATATAGCAATCAGCCCCAGCATTTT; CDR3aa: CSVGDGYSNQPQHF
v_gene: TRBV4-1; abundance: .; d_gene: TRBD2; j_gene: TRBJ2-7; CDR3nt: TGCGCCAGCAGCAATGAACCCGGGACTAGCGGCTACGAGCAGTACTTC; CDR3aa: CASSNEPGTSGYEQYF
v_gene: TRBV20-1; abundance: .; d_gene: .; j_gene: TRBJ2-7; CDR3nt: TGCAGTGCTAGACAGGGCTACGAGCAGTACTTC; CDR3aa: CSARQGYEQYF
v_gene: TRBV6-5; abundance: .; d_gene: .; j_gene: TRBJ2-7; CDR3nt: TGTGCCAGCAGTTACGAGACAGGAGCCTCCTACGAGCAGTACTTC; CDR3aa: CASSYETGASYEQYF
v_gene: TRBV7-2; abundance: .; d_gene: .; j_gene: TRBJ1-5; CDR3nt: TGTGCCAGCAGCTTAGGGTCGAGGGCCCAGCATTTT; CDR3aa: CASSLGSRAQHF
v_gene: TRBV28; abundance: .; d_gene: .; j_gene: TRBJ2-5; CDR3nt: TGTGCCAGCAGGCAGGGCAGGGGAGAGACCCAGTACTTC; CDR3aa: CASRQGRGETQYF
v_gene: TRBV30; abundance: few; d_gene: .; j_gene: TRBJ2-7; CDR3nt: TGTGCCTGGAGTGGACTAGGGTCCAACGAGCAGTACTTC; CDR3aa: CAWSGLGSNEQYF
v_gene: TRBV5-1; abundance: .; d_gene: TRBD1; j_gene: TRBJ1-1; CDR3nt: TGCGCCAGCAGCTTGAGGGGGCGCGGTGAAGCTTTCTTT; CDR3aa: CASSLRGRGEAFF
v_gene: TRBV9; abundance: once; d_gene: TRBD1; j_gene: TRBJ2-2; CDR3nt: TGTGCCAGCAGCGGAGACAGGGCGGGCACCGGGGAGCTGTTTTTT; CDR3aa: CASSGDRAGTGELFF
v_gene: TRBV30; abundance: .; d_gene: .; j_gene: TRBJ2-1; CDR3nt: TGTGCCTGGAGTTCCGTCTCCAATGAGCAGTTCTTC; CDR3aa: CAWSSVSNEQFF
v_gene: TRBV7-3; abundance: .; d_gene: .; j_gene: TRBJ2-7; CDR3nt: TGTGCCAGCAGCCCGGGGAGTGGGGACGAGCAGTACTTC; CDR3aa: CASSPGSGDEQYF
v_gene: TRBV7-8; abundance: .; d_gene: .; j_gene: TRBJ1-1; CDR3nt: TGTGCCAGCAGCCCCGGACAGTCTATGAACACTGAAGCTTTCTTT; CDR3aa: CASSPGQSMNTEAFF
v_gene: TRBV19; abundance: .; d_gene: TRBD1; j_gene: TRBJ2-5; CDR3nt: TGTGCCAGTTGTACCGGGACAGGGAGAAGAGAGACCCAGTACTTC; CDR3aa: CASCTGTGRRETQYF
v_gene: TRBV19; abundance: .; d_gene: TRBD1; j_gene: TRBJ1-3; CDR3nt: TGTGCCAGTAAGACAGGGGCTGGAAACACCATATATTTT; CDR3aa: CASKTGAGNTIYF
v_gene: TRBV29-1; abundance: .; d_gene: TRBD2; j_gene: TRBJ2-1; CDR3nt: TGCAGCGTTGAAGGGCTAGCGGGAGGGAGCTCCTACAATGAGCAGTTCTTC; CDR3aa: CSVEGLAGGSSYNEQFF
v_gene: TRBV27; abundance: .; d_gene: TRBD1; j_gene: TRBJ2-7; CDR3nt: TGTGCCAGCAGGAGGGCGGGACAGGGGAACGAGCAGTACTTC; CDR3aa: CASRRAGQGNEQYF
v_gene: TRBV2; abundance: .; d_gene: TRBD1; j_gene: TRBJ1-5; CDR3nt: TGTGCCAGCAGCGATGGGACAGGGAGCGGGCAGCCCCAGCATTTT; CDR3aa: CASSDGTGSGQPQHF
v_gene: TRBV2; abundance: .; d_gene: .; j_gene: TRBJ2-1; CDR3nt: TGTGCCAGCAGTCCAATCCGGGTTTACAATGAGCAGTTCTTC; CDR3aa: CASSPIRVYNEQFF
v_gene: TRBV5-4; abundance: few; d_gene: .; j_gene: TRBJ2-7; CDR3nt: TGTGCCAGCAGCTTGGTTGCGGGCTCCTACGAGCAGTACTTC; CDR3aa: CASSLVAGSYEQYF
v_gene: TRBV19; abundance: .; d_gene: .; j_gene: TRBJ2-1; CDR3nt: TGTGCCAGTGTCGGGGGAAGCTCCTACAATGAGCAGTTCTTC; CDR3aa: CASVGGSSYNEQFF
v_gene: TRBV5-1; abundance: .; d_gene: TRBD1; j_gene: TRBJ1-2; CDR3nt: TGCGCCAGCAGCTTGGTGGGGACAGGCGCGAACTATGGCTACACCTTC; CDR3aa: CASSLVGTGANYGYTF
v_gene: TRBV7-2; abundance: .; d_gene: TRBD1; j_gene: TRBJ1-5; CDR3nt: TGTGCCAGCAGCTCCCAACAGGGGAGCAATCAGCCCCAGCATTTT; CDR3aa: CASSSQQGSNQPQHF
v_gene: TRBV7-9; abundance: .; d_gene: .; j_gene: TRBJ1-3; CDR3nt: TGTGCCAGCAGCTTAATCTACTCTGGAAACACCATATATTTT; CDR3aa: CASSLIYSGNTIYF
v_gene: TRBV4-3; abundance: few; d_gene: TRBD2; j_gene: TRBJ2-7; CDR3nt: TGCGCCAGCAGCCCCGGGCGGGGGAACTACGAGCAGTACTTC; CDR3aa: CASSPGRGNYEQYF
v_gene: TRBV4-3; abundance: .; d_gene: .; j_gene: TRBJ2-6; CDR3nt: TGCGCCAGCAGCGTCGGAAGGGGTGCTGGGGCCAACGTCCTGACTTTC; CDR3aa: CASSVGRGAGANVLTF
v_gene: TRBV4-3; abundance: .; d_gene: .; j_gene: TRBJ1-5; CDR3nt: TGCGCCAGCAGCCAAGGTACTCAGGGCAATCAGCCCCAGCATTTT; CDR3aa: CASSQGTQGNQPQHF
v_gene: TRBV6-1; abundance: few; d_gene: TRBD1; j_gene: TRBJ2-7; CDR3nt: TGTGCCAGCAGGTCCCAGGGGGTGGGAATCTACGAGCAGTACTTC; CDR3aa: CASRSQGVGIYEQYF
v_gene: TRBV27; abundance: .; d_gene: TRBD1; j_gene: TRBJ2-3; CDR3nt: TGTGCCAGCAGTTTCCTCGAGGGACAGGGGGCCGCAGATACGCAGTATTTT; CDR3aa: CASSFLEGQGAADTQYF
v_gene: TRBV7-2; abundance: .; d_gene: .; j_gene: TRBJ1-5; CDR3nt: TGTGCCAGTGGACAGCACAATCAGCCCCAGCATTTT; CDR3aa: CASGQHNQPQHF
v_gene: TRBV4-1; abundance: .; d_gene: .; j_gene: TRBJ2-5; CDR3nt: TGCGCCAGCAGCCCGGCCGCAGGAGGGGAGACCCAGTACTTC; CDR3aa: CASSPAAGGETQYF
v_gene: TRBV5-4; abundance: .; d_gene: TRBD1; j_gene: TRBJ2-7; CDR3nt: TGTGCCAGCAGCTTGAGGCAGGGGGCACACGAGCAGTACTTC; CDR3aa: CASSLRQGAHEQYF
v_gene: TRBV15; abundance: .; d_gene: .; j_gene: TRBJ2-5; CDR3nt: TGTGCCACCAGCAGGGACCTAGCCCGAGAGACCCAGTACTTC; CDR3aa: CATSRDLARETQYF
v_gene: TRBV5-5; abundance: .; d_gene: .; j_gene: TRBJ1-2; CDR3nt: TGTGCCAGCAGCTTGGCAACAGGAGCTAACTATGGCTACACCTTC; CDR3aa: CASSLATGANYGYTF
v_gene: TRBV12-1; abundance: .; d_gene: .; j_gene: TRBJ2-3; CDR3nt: .; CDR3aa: CASSFGPGTGSTDTQYF
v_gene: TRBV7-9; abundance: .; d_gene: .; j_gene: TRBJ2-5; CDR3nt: TGTGCCAGCAGCAGTTCAGGGGCGCTCAGCGCAGAGACCCAGTACTTC; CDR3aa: CASSSSGALSAETQYF
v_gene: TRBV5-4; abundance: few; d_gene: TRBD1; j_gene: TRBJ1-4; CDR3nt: TGTGCCAGCAGCTTGCAGGGGGCGATTGCAACTAATGAAAAACTGTTTTTT; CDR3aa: CASSLQGAIATNEKLFF
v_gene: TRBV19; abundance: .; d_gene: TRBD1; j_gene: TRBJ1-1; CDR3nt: TGTGCCAGTAGTAACCCGGGACAGGGCGGAACTGAAGCTTTCTTT; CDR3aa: CASSNPGQGGTEAFF
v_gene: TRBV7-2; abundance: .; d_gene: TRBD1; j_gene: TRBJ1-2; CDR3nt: TGTGCCAGCAGCTTAGCCCTAGGACAGGGAGATGGCTACACCTTC; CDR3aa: CASSLALGQGDGYTF
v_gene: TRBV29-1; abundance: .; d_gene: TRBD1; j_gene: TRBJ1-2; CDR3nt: TGCAGCGTTGAAGGGGTGCCAGGGGGCCTCTATGGCTACACCTTC; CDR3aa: CSVEGVPGGLYGYTF
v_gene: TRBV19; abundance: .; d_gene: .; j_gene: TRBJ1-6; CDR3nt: TGTGCCAGTAGTCCTACAGGATCCTATAATTCACCCCTCAACTTT; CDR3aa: CASSPTGSYNSPLNF
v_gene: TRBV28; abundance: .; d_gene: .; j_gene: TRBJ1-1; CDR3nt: TGTGCCAGCAGTTCGCCCCCAGGGGCTATGAACACTGAAGCTTTCTTT; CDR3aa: CASSSPPGAMNTEAFF
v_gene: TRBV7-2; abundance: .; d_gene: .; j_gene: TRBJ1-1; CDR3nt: TGTGCCAGCAGCATTGGACAGCAGAACACTGAAGCTTTCTTT; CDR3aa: CASSIGQQNTEAFF
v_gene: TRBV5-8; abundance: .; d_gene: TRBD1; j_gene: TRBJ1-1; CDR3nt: TGTGCCAGCAGCTTGGAGAGGACAGGGGATTTCAACACTGAAGCTTTCTTT; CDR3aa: CASSLERTGDFNTEAFF